This T cell receptor (beta chain) stems from a study of blood T cell repertoires in COVID-19. Across the study: Sources were T cells, B-cell-depleted T cells, or PBMCs; the material itself was cDNA or gDNA.

The germline gives CDR1 LNHDA, CDR2 SQIVND (reference sequence). This CDR3 contains 14 residues. The trim removed 3 bases at V and 5 bases at J, leaving 4 bases unmatched. Using immunoSEQ multiplex PCR, the repertoire was profiled, and TCRdb retains in-frame clones only, with some absent. The sample lists 250,000 to 400,000 clones, about 90% occurring once. The sequenced sample was PBMCs or T cells enriched from blood (not recorded which). The chain links TRBV19 to TRBJ2-1; 7 bases align to TRBD2. The sequence was obtained from a woman in her twenties or thirties who had recovered from COVID-19. CDR3 bases: TGTGCCAGTAGTATTCTAGCGGACCACAATGAGCAGTTCTTC. Encoded protein: CASSILADHNEQFF. Together with reference TRBV19 and TRBJ2-1, the CDR3 gives the full variable domain: DGGITQSPKYLFRKEGQNVTLSCEQNLNHDAMYWYRQDPGQGLRLIYYSQIVNDFQKGDIAEGYSVSREKKESFPLTVTSAQKNPTAFYLCASSILADHNEQFFGPGTRLTVL.